These 26 T cell receptor beta chains were sequenced from one sample in a study of CD8+CD57+ T cells in acquired aplastic anemia. By flow cytometry, patients selected for sequencing had shown an expansion of CD8+CD57+ cells. Genomic DNA was employed as the template in profiling TCR beta VDJ and CDR3. TCRdb itself ran the reads through MiXCR, one entry per CDR3 protein. The table includes roughly 250,000 distinct CDR3 sequences, approximately 86% detected once. Sequencing was performed on sorted CD4+, CD8+, or CD8+CD57+ T cells (not recorded which) from PBMCs. The receptors shown here come from a human donor with aplastic anemia.

This rearrangement joins TRBV5-1 to TRBJ1-6, with 7 positions matching TRBD1. The germline gives CDR1 SGHRS, CDR2 YFSETQ. This CDR3 comprises 14 residues. V lost 3 bases, J lost 9 bases, and 6 bases stayed unmatched. The CDR3 DNA sequence: TGCGCCAGCAGCTCAGAGACAGGGAGTTCACCCCTCCACTTT. Residues: CASSSETGSSPLHF. Full variable domain (outside the CDR3, taken from reference TRBV5-1 and TRBJ1-6): KAGVTQTPRYLIKTRGQQVTLSCSPISGHRSVSWYQQTPGQGLQFLFEYFSETQRNKGNFPGRFSGRQFSNSRSEMNVSTLELGDSALYLCASSSETGSSPLHFGNGTRLTVT.

This chain connects TRBV7-8 to TRBJ2-3; possible D gene TRBD2, 6 bases. The CDR3 is 16 residues long. V dropped 0 bases and J dropped 12 bases, with 22 bases sitting between them. The germline V gene encodes CDR1 SGHVS and CDR2 FQNEAQ. In DNA form, the CDR3 reads TGTGCCAGCAGCTTAGCTGGAGGGCGCGATACAGATAATCAGTATTTT. Translation: CASSLAGGRDTDNQYF.

The chain employs TRBV7-2 and TRBJ1-3, with a weak D call TRBD1 (5 bases). This CDR3 comprises 14 residues. V was trimmed by 1 base and J by 8 bases, leaving 12 bases between them. The germline gives CDR1 SGHTA, CDR2 FQGNSA. CDR3 sequence reads: CASSLDRTGYTIYF. The DNA for the CDR3 is TGTGCCAGCAGCTTAGATCGAACAGGTTACACCATATATTTT.

A remark on this clonotype: Relative to the germline gene, one junction end is altered; a read error may explain this. The genes are TRBV7-9 and TRBJ1-1; TRBD1 is a possible D gene (5 bases). In germline, CDR1 is SEHNR, CDR2 FQNEAQ (reference sequence). This CDR3 is built from 16 residues. The CDR3 reads CASSFQTSGGSPTAFF. The CDR3 bases are TGCGCCAGCAGCTTTCAAACCAGCGGGGGGAGCCCTACAGCTTTCTTT.

This chain uses TRBV7-2 with TRBJ2-1; 10 bases fit TRBD2. This CDR3 comprises 16 residues. Germline CDR1 is SGHTA and CDR2 is FQGNSA. Losses at the gene ends were 5 bases for V and 8 bases for J; bases not matched to a gene: 12. CDR3 DNA sequence: TGTGCCAGCAGCCTGGAAAGAAGCGGGGGGGGCGATGAGCAGTTCTTC. This gives the protein CASSLERSGGGDEQFF.

The V and J genes are TRBV5-6 and TRBJ2-3; D uncertain. From germline, CDR1 is SGHDT and CDR2 YYEEEE. CDR3 size: 13 residues. Trimming took 4 bases from V and 3 from J, leaving 9 bases between them. The CDR3 is CASSHLTTDTQYF. The CDR3 DNA follows: TGTGCCAGCAGCCACCTGACTACAGATACGCAGTATTTT. The variable domain in full, with the rest retrieved from reference TRBV5-6 and TRBJ2-3, is DAGVTQSPTHLIKTRGQQVTLRCSPKSGHDTVSWYQQALGQGPQFIFQYYEEEERQRGNFPDRFSGHQFPNYSSELNVNALLLGDSALYLCASSHLTTDTQYFGPGTRLTVL.

As concerns this clonotype: Because it lacks the conserved phenylalanine or tryptophan at the end, this CDR3 is likely a read error. The DNA is omitted, as the CDR3 cannot be located on it reliably, and the CDR3 follows TCRdb's listing. This sequence joins TRBV7-2 and TRBJ1-5. CDR1 SGHTA and CDR2 FQGNSA come from the germline V gene. The CDR3 is 12 residues long, ends included. The CDR3: CASSLAGQPEPY.

To note about this clonotype: Because it lacks the conserved phenylalanine or tryptophan at the end, this CDR3 is likely a read error. The DNA is omitted, as the CDR3 cannot be located on it reliably, and the CDR3 follows TCRdb's listing. The CDR3 region is CASRAGGTGTDTLYL. The chain has TRBV2 and TRBJ2-3; the table's D call, TRBD1, has no DNA check behind it. 15 amino acids form the CDR3, both terminal residues included. Germline-derived CDR1 and CDR2 are SNHLY and FYNNEI.

On this clonotype itself: The junction differs from germline at one of its ends, possibly a read error. The chain recombines TRBV9 with TRBJ1-1, with D maybe TRBD1 (5 bases). There are 15 residues in the CDR3. Germline V gene data show CDR1 as SGDLS and CDR2 as YYNGEE. The CDR3 nucleotides are TGTGCCAGCAGCTTAGGGAGGGGAACGCAGACTGATGCTTTCTTT. Translating gives CASSLGRGTQTDAFF.

Concerning this clonotype itself: The DNA is left out, because the CDR3 cannot be placed on it with certainty; the CDR3 is given as TCRdb lists it. The genes are TRBV7-8 and TRBJ1-1; the table names TRBD1, a call not compared with the DNA. Germline values: CDR1 SGHVS, CDR2 FQNEAQ. The CDR3 length is 16 residues, termini included. CDR3: CASGGTAGTQYFEAFF.

The chain is built from TRBV7-2 and TRBJ1-6, with 10 nucleotides matching TRBD1. The length of the CDR3 is 15 residues. The J segment lost 18 bases and the V segment lost 3 bases, leaving 14 bases of the junction unmatched. Germline loops: CDR1 SGHTA, CDR2 FQGNSA. CDR3 sequence reads: CASSLTGGDGSGHHF. The CDR3 DNA reads TGTGCCAGCAGCTTGACAGGGGGCGACGGATCTGGCCACCACTTT.

As regards this clonotype: One end of the junction fails to match germline, which may point to a read error. The V and J genes are TRBV5-6 and TRBJ2-4; D perhaps matches TRBD2 (5 bases). This CDR3 has 12 residues. CDR1 SGHDT and CDR2 YYEEEE come from the germline V gene. The CDR3 DNA reads TGTGCCAGCGGCTTGGAGAGGGACATTCAGTACTTC. Its protein is CASGLERDIQYF.

The rearrangement uses TRBV11-3 and TRBJ2-3, with 7 bases that match TRBD1. CDR1 SGHNT and CDR2 YENEEA come from the germline V gene. The CDR3 contains 14 residues. Trimming removed 2 bases from V and 6 bases from J; junction bases left unmatched: 5. The CDR3 reads CASSLKGAADTQYF. The CDR3 DNA reads as TGTGCCAGCAGCTTAAAGGGGGCCGCCGATACGCAGTATTTT.

Points on this clonotype: No conserved phenylalanine or tryptophan is present at the end of the CDR3, so a read error is the likely explanation. The DNA is left out, because the CDR3 cannot be placed on it with certainty; the CDR3 is given as TCRdb lists it. The V gene is TRBV9, the J gene TRBJ2-3; the DNA was not used to check the table's D call, TRBD2. The CDR3 adds up to 12 amino acids, both ends counted. Germline V gives CDR1 SGDLS, CDR2 YYNGEE. CDR3 loop: CASSVGTARHAG.

The V call is TRBV2, the J call TRBJ2-3, with 7 bases fitting TRBD1. The length of the CDR3 is 12 residues. V shed 4 bases and J 10 bases; nucleotides not matched to a gene: 5. Germline CDR1 and CDR2: SNHLY and FYNNEI. The CDR3 DNA sequence: TGTGCCAGCAGTGCCGGGACAGACCCGCAGTATTTT. The encoded protein is CASSAGTDPQYF. Variable domain in full (rest from reference TRBV2 and TRBJ2-3): EPEVTQTPSHQVTQMGQEVILRCVPISNHLYFYWYRQILGQKVEFLVSFYNNEISEKSEIFDDQFSVERPDGSNFTLKIRSTKLEDSAMYFCASSAGTDPQYFGPGTRLTVL.

A note on this clonotype: Mismatch with germline at one junction end may stem from a read error. The rearrangement uses TRBV9 and TRBJ2-3; D remains ambiguous. The CDR3 sequence is 13 residues long. Looked up from germline, CDR1 is SGDLS and CDR2 is YYNGEE. In nucleotides, the CDR3 is TGTGCCAGCAGCGTAGGGTCAGATGAGAAGCAGTTTTTT. Encoded protein: CASSVGSDEKQFF.

The chain uses TRBV11-3 and TRBJ2-5; 7 bases line up with TRBD1. Germline CDR1 is SGHNT and CDR2 is YENEEA. CDR3 length: 14 residues. Trimming removed 5 bases from V and 3 bases from J; junction bases left unmatched: 6. The CDR3 nucleotides are TGTGCCAGCAGCACGGGACAGAACAAAGAGACCCAGTACTTC. Its protein is CASSTGQNKETQYF.

In this sample, this clonotype turned up once. The junction and the germline gene differ at one end; a read error may be behind it. This chain uses TRBV19 with TRBJ1-1; 10 positions match TRBD1. The CDR3 is 14 residues long. The germline CDR1 and CDR2 sequences are LNHDA and SQIVND (reference sequence). The chain's CDR3 is CASSTDRGDPEAFF. In DNA, the CDR3 is TGTGCCAGTAGTACGGACAGGGGGGACCCTGAAGCTTTCTTC.

As to this clonotype: A read error is likely, as this CDR3 ends without the conserved phenylalanine or tryptophan. The DNA is left out, because the CDR3 cannot be placed on it with certainty; the CDR3 is given as TCRdb lists it. This sequence joins TRBV2 and TRBJ2-2; TRBD1 is the table's D call and was not checked against the DNA. The germline V gene encodes CDR1 SNHLY and CDR2 FYNNEI. Ends included, the CDR3 has 12 residues. The CDR3 here is CASSLGRTEMFY.

Comment on this clonotype: The conserved closing phenylalanine or tryptophan is absent in this CDR3, likely reflecting a read error. The DNA is left out, because the CDR3 cannot be placed on it with certainty; the CDR3 is given as TCRdb lists it. J is TRBJ2-5 and V is TRBV7-9; the DNA was not used to check the table's D call, TRBD2. Germline V CDR1 and CDR2: SEHNR, FQNEAQ (reference sequence). The CDR3 spans 12 residues, counting both ends. This chain's CDR3 is CASSSAGTQYFV.

The V and J genes are TRBV9 and TRBJ1-1; D might be TRBD1 (6 bases). The CDR3 consists of 17 residues. The V end lost 3 bases, the J end lost 6 bases, and 24 bases lay between the germline ends. CDR1 and CDR2 from the germline V gene are SGDLS and YYNGEE. The CDR3 nucleotides read TGTGCCAGCAGCGGGGGGGGCGCGAACGATGGACAGTCTGAAGCTTTCTTT. The encoded protein is CASSGGGANDGQSEAFF. Complete variable domain (other parts from reference TRBV9 and TRBJ1-1): DSGVTQTPKHLITATGQRVTLRCSPRSGDLSVYWYQQSLDQGLQFLIQYYNGEERAKGNILERFSAQQFPDLHSELNLSSLELGDSALYFCASSGGGANDGQSEAFFGQGTRLTVV.

V and J are TRBV13 and TRBJ2-3; 13 bases are shared with TRBD2. V shed 0 bases and J 3 bases; nucleotides not matched to a gene: 0. Per germline, CDR1 PRHDT and CDR2 FYEKMQ (reference sequence). The CDR3 runs 16 residues. The CDR3 loop is CASSLGGLAGTDTQYF. The CDR3 coding sequence is TGTGCCAGCAGCTTAGGGGGACTAGCGGGAACAGATACGCAGTATTTT.

The chain employs TRBV7-4 and TRBJ2-3; perhaps D is TRBD1 or TRBD2 (5 bases each). The V gene's germline CDR1 is SGHVT and CDR2 SQSDAQ. The CDR3 is 14 amino acids. Trimming took off 5 bases at V and 15 bases at J, with 24 bases between the two ends. Here the CDR3 reads CASSPPGTWGETYF. CDR3 in DNA: TGTGCCAGCAGCCCACCGGGGACCTGGGGAGAGACCTATTTT.

Only a few counts were recorded for this clonotype. This CDR3 is missing its conserved last phenylalanine or tryptophan, likely due to a read error. Because the CDR3's place on the DNA is in doubt, the DNA is left out and the CDR3 is given as listed by TCRdb. The chain employs TRBV2 and TRBJ2-1; the DNA was not used to check the table's D call, TRBD1. The CDR3 contains 15 residues when both ends are counted. Germline V gene lookup returns CDR1 SNHLY and CDR2 FYNNEI. The CDR3 sequence is CASGDGGTDTQEFGP.

The J gene is TRBJ2-5, the V gene TRBV10-3; 7 bases map to TRBD2. J was trimmed by 2 bases and V by 6 bases; bases with no gene match: 6. Germline V gene lookup returns CDR1 ENHRY and CDR2 SYGVKD. The CDR3 covers 14 residues. The CDR3 sequence is CAISPGGRQETQYF. The CDR3 coding sequence is TGTGCCATCAGCCCGGGCGGGAGACAAGAGACCCAGTACTTC.

As for this clonotype: Mismatch with germline at one junction end may stem from a read error. The chain joins TRBV2 to TRBJ2-1; possible D gene TRBD1, 8 bases. Germline loops: CDR1 SNHLY, CDR2 FYNNEI. There are 13 residues in the CDR3. CDR3 protein: CASGQGRAGSLYF. Here the CDR3 DNA reads TGTGCCAGCGGACAGGGACGAGCGGGAAGTCTGTACTTC.